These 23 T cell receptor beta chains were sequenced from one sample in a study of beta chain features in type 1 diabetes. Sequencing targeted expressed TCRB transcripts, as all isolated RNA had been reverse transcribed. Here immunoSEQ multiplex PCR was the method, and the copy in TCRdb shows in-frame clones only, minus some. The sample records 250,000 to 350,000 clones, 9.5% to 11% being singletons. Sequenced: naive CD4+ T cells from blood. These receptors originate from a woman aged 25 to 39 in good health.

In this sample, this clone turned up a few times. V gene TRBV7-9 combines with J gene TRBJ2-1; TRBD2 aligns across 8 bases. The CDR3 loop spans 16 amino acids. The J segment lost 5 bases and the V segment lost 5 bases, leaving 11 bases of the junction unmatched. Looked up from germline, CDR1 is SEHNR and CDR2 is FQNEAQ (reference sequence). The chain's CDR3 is CASSGPGGRSDNEQFF. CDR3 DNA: TGTGCCAGCAGCGGCCCGGGGGGGAGAAGCGACAATGAGCAGTTCTTC.

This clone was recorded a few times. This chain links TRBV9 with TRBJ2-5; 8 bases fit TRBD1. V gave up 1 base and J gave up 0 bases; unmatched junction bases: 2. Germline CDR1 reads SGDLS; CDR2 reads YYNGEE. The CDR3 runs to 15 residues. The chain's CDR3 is CASSVRTGYQETQYF. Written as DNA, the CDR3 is TGTGCCAGCAGCGTACGGACAGGGTACCAAGAGACCCAGTACTTC.

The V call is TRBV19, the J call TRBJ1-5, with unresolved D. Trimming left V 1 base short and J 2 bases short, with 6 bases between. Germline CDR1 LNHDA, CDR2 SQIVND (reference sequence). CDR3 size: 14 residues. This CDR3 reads CASSIATGNQPQHF. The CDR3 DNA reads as TGTGCCAGTAGTATAGCAACAGGCAATCAGCCCCAGCATTTT.

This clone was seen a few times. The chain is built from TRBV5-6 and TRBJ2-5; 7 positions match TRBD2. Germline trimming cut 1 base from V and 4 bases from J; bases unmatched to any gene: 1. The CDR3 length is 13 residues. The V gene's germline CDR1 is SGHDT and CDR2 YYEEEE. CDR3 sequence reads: CASSLTGGETQYF. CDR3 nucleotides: TGTGCCAGCAGCTTGACGGGAGGAGAGACCCAGTACTTC.

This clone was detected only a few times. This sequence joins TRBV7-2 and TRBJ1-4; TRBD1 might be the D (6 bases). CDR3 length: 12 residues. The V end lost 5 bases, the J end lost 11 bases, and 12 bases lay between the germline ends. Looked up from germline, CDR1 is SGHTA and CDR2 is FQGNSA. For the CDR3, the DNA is TGTGCCAGCAGCCTAAACAGGGAGAAACTGTTTTTT. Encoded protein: CASSLNREKLFF.

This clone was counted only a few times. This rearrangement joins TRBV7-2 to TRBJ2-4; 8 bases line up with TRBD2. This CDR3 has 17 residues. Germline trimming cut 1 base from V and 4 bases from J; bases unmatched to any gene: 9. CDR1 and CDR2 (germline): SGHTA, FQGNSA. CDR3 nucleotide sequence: TGTGCCAGCAGCTTAGTAGGCGGGAGGACGAGAAAAAACATTCAGTACTTC. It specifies CASSLVGGRTRKNIQYF.

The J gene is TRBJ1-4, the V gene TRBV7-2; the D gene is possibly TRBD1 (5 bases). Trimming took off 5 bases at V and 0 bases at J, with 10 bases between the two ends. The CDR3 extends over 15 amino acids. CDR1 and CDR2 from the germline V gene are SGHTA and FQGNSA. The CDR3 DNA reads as TGTGCCAGCAGCCCGGGACTTTCAACTAATGAAAAACTGTTTTTT. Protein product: CASSPGLSTNEKLFF. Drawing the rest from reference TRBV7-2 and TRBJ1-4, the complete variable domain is GAGVSQSPSNKVTEKGKDVELRCDPISGHTALYWYRQSLGQGLEFLIYFQGNSAPDKSGLPSDRFSAERTGGSVSTLTIQRTQQEDSAVYLCASSPGLSTNEKLFFGSGTQLSVL.

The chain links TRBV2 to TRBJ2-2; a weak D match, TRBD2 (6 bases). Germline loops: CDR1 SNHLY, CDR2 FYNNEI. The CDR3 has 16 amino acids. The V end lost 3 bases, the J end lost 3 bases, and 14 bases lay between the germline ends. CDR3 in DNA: TGTGCCAGCAGTGAGACTAGTCCTCGGGACACCGGGGAGCTGTTTTTT. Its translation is CASSETSPRDTGELFF.

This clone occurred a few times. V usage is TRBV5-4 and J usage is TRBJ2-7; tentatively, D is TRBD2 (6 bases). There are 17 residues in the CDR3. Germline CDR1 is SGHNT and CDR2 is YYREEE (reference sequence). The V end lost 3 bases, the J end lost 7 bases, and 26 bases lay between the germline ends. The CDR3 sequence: CASSSEGGGSVLREQYF. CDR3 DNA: TGTGCCAGCAGCTCGGAAGGTGGGGGGAGCGTACTGCGGGAGCAGTACTTC.

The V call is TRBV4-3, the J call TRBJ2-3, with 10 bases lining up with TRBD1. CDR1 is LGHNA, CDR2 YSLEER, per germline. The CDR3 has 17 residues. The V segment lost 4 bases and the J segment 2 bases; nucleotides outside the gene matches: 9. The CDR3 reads CASSPGTGVSFTDTQYF. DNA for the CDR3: TGCGCCAGCAGCCCCGGGACAGGGGTTTCCTTCACAGATACGCAGTATTTT.

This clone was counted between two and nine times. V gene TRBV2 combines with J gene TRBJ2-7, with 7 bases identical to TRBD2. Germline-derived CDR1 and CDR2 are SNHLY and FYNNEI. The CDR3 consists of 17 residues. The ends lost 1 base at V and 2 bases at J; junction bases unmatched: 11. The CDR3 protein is CASSEGVGAGPTYEQYF. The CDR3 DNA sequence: TGTGCCAGCAGTGAAGGTGTAGGAGCGGGACCAACCTACGAGCAGTACTTC.

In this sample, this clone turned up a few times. The CDR3 DNA follows: TGTGCCAGCAGCTTATCTAGCACAGATACGCAGTATTTT. Amino acid sequence: CASSLSSTDTQYF. V gene TRBV7-2 combines with J gene TRBJ2-3, with D hard to call. The germline CDR1 and CDR2 sequences are SGHTA and FQGNSA. The CDR3 spans 13 residues. Trimming stripped 2 bases from V and 0 bases from J, with 3 bases between.

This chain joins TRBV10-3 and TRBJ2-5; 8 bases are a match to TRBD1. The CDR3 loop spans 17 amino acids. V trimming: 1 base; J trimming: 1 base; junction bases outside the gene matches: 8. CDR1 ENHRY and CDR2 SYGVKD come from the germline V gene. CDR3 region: CAISELAGTGGQETQYF. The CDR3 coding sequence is TGTGCCATCAGTGAGTTGGCCGGGACAGGAGGCCAAGAGACCCAGTACTTC.

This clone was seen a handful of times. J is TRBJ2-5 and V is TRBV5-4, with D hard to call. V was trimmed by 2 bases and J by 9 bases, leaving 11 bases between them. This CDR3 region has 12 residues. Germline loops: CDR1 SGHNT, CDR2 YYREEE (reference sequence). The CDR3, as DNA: TGTGCCAGCAGCTTATTGGATGAGGCCCAGTACTTC. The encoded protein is CASSLLDEAQYF.

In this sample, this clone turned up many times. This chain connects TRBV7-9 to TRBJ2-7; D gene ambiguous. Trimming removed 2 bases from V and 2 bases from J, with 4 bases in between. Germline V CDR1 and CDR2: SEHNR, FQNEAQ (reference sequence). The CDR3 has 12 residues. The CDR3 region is CASSLSPYEQYF. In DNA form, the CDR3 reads TGTGCCAGCAGCTTAAGCCCCTACGAGCAGTACTTC. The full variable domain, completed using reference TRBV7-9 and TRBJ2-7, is DTGVSQNPRHKITKRGQNVTFRCDPISEHNRLYWYRQTLGQGPEFLTYFQNEAQLEKSRLLSDRFSAERPKGSFSTLEIQRTEQGDSAMYLCASSLSPYEQYFGPGTRLTVT.

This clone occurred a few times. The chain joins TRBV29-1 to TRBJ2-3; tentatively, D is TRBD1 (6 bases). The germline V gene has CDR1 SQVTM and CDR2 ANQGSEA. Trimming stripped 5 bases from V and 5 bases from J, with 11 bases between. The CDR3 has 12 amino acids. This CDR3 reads CSVSGVGDTQYF. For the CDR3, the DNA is TGCAGCGTTTCAGGGGTTGGAGATACGCAGTATTTT.

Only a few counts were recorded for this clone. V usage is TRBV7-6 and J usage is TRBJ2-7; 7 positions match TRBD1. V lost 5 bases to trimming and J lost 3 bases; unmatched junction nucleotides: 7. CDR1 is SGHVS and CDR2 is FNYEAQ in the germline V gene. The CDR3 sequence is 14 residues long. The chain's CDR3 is CASSPGQPLYEQYF. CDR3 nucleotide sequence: TGTGCCAGCAGCCCGGGACAGCCACTCTACGAGCAGTACTTC.

In DNA form, the CDR3 reads TGTGCCAGCAGAACATGGCAGGGGGCCAGAGAGACCCAGTACTTC. Translating it yields CASRTWQGARETQYF. The rearrangement joins TRBV27 to TRBJ2-5; TRBD1 aligns across 8 bases. Germline CDR1 is MNHEY and CDR2 is SMNVEV (reference sequence). CDR3 length: 15 amino acids. Losses at the gene ends were 6 bases for V and 4 bases for J; bases not matched to a gene: 10.

CDR3 residues: CAWSMAYEQYF. As DNA, the CDR3 is TGTGCCTGGAGTATGGCTTACGAGCAGTACTTC. V gene TRBV30 combines with J gene TRBJ2-7; D uncertain. This CDR3 contains 11 residues. The germline V and J ends were trimmed by 2 bases and 4 bases, with 6 bases remaining between them. Germline CDR1 and CDR2: GTSNPN and SVGIG (reference sequence).

The CDR3 here is CASSLARQGMGYGYTF. CDR3 DNA: TGTGCCAGCAGCTTAGCGCGACAGGGGATGGGGTATGGCTACACCTTC. V is TRBV7-2 and J is TRBJ1-2; 8 bases map to TRBD1. J was trimmed by 5 bases and V by 0 bases; bases with no gene match: 8. This CDR3 is 16 amino acids long. Per germline, CDR1 SGHTA and CDR2 FQGNSA.

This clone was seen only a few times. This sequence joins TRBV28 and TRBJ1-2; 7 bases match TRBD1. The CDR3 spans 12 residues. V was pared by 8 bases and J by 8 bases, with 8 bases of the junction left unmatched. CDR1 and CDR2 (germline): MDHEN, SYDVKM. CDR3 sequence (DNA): TGTGCCAGCGGCAGGGGGATCGACGGCTACACCTTC. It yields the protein CASGRGIDGYTF.

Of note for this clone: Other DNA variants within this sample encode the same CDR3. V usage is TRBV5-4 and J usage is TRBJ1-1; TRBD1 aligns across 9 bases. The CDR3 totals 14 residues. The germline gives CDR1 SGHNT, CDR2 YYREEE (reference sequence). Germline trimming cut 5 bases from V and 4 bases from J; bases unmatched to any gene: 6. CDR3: CASSRDRASTEAFF. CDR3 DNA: TGTGCCAGCAGTCGGGACAGGGCTAGCACTGAAGCTTTCTTT.

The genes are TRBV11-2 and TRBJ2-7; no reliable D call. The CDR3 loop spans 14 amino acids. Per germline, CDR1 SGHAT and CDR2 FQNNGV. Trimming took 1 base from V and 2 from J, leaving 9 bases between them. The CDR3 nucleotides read TGTGCCAGCAGCTTAGTAACAAAAACCTACGAGCAGTACTTC. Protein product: CASSLVTKTYEQYF. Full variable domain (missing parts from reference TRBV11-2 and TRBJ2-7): EAGVAQSPRYKIIEKRQSVAFWCNPISGHATLYWYQQILGQGPKLLIQFQNNGVVDDSQLPKDRFSAERLKGVDSTLKIQPAKLEDSAVYLCASSLVTKTYEQYFGPGTRLTVT.